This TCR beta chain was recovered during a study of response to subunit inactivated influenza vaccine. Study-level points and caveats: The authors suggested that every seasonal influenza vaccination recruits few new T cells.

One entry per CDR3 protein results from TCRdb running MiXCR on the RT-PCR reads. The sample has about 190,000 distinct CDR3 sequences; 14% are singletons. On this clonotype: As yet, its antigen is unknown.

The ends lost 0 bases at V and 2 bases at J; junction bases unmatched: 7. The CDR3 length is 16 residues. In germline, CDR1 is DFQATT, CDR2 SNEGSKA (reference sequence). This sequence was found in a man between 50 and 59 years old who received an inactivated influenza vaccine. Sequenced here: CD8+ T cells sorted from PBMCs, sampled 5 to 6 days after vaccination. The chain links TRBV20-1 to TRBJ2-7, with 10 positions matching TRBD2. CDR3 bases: TGCAGTGCTAGAGATGTACTAGCGGGGCCTACCTACGAGCAGTACTTC. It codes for CSARDVLAGPTYEQYF.